The rows below give T cell receptor beta chains drawn from one sample of a study of blood T cell repertoires in COVID-19. The repertoire was sequenced with immunoSEQ multiplex PCR; TCRdb's copy has only in-frame clones and lacks some. The table includes about 400,000 clones, roughly 89% detected once. Sequenced input: PBMCs or T cells enriched from blood (not recorded which). These TCRs come from a woman aged 50 to 60 who had recovered from COVID-19. The CDR3 runs from the conserved cysteine through the conserved F or W. The D gene is left open where the match is weak. Clone size is stated in some rows and not others, as once, few, many or a class when expanded.

j_gene | d_gene | v_gene | abundance | CDR3aa | CDR3nt
TRBJ1-6 | TRBD1 | TRBV4-2 | once | CASSRDRVSSPLHF | TGTGCCAGCAGCCGAGACAGGGTTAGTTCACCCCTCCACTTT
TRBJ2-1 | TRBD2 | TRBV28 | . | CASKTLAGGLGNEQFF | TGTGCCAGCAAGACCCTAGCGGGGGGGCTAGGTAATGAGCAGTTCTTC
TRBJ2-1 | TRBD2 | TRBV29-1 | . | CSVEDLSALAGAHNEQFF | TGCAGCGTTGAAGATCTTTCCGCCCTAGCGGGGGCCCACAATGAGCAGTTCTTC
TRBJ2-3 | . | TRBV6-1 | . | CASSEGGDSDTQYF | TGTGCCAGCAGTGAAGGGGGAGATTCAGATACGCAGTATTTT
TRBJ2-5 | TRBD1 | TRBV6-5 | . | CASSYRGQEETQYF | TGTGCCAGCAGTTACAGGGGGCAAGAAGAGACCCAGTACTTC
TRBJ2-7 | . | TRBV18 | . | CASSPPGAYEQYF | TGTGCCAGCTCCCCCCCAGGGGCCTACGAGCAGTACTTC
TRBJ2-7 | TRBD1 | TRBV6-1 | . | CASSEAQGVRYEQYF | TGTGCCAGCAGTGAAGCTCAGGGGGTGAGGTACGAGCAGTACTTC
TRBJ1-5 | TRBD1 | TRBV12-5 | . | CASGLPPQGAVHF | TGTGCTAGTGGTTTGCCACCCCAGGGGGCGGTACATTTT
TRBJ1-6 | TRBD1 | TRBV11-2 | . | CASSLVGRGLVSSPLHF | TGTGCCAGCAGCTTAGTCGGGAGGGGGCTTGTGAGTTCACCCCTCCACTTT
TRBJ1-2 | TRBD1 | TRBV5-1 | few | CASSLDREGYTF | TGCGCCAGCAGCCTAGACAGGGAAGGCTACACCTTC
TRBJ1-1 | . | TRBV2 | . | CASPPFVNTEAFF | TGTGCCAGCCCCCCCTTCGTGAACACTGAAGCTTTCTTT
TRBJ2-7 | TRBD1 | TRBV5-1 | . | CASSLGQGSDEQYF | TGCGCCAGCAGCTTGGGACAGGGGTCCGACGAGCAGTACTTC
TRBJ1-3 | . | TRBV5-1 | . | CASSLAIEAARTIYF | TGCGCCAGCAGCTTGGCCATCGAGGCCGCCCGCACCATATATTTT
TRBJ2-5 | . | TRBV7-8 | . | CAVGGLRETQYF | TGTGCCGTTGGTGGTCTTAGAGAGACCCAGTACTTC
TRBJ1-6 | TRBD1 | TRBV15 | . | CATSRPGGTGGFVDSPLHF | TGTGCCACCAGCAGACCAGGGGGGACAGGGGGCTTTGTGGATTCACCCCTCCACTTT
TRBJ2-1 | TRBD2 | TRBV2 | . | CASSGLAGLYNEQFF | TGTGCCAGCTCGGGACTAGCGGGGCTATACAATGAGCAGTTCTTC
TRBJ1-1 | TRBD1 | TRBV7-8 | . | CASSRRTGVANTEAFF | TGTGCCAGCAGTCGTCGGACAGGGGTGGCGAACACTGAAGCTTTCTTT
TRBJ1-2 | . | TRBV5-1 | . | CASSPGWNYGYTF | TGCGCCAGCAGCCCAGGATGGAACTATGGCTACACCTTC
TRBJ1-2 | . | TRBV28 | . | CASTVQAANYGYTF | TGTGCCAGCACTGTTCAGGCAGCTAACTATGGCTACACCTTC
TRBJ2-7 | TRBD2 | TRBV28 | . | CASSFASGGVPYEQYF | TGTGCCAGCAGTTTCGCCTCCGGGGGGGTACCCTACGAGCAGTACTTC
TRBJ1-4 | TRBD1 | TRBV11-2 | . | CASSSKAGTGVNEKLFF | TGTGCCAGCAGCTCCAAGGCAGGGACAGGGGTTAATGAAAAACTGTTTTTT
TRBJ1-1 | . | TRBV9 | . | CASSGADGWAPSPAFF | TGTGCCAGCAGCGGAGCCGATGGGTGGGCCCCATCCCCGGCTTTCTTT
TRBJ1-2 | . | TRBV6-2/TRBV6-3 | . | CASSYSTGTGYTF | TGTGCCAGCAGTTACTCCACCGGGACAGGCTACACCTTC
TRBJ2-2 | TRBD1 | TRBV19 | few | CASLDWGQGATGELFF | TGTGCCAGCCTCGATTGGGGGCAGGGGGCCACCGGGGAGCTGTTTTTT
TRBJ2-3 | TRBD2 | TRBV5-4 | . | CASSTRLASSTDTQYF | TGTGCCAGCAGCACCCGACTAGCTTCTTCCACAGATACGCAGTATTTT
TRBJ1-6 | . | TRBV5-1 | . | CASSRTPPDSPIEPLHF | TGCGCCAGCAGCCGGACACCTCCAGATAGCCCTATTGAACCCCTCCACTTT
TRBJ1-1 | . | TRBV10-3 | . | CAISEGRGGTEAFF | TGTGCCATCAGTGAGGGGAGGGGGGGCACTGAAGCTTTCTTT
TRBJ1-6 | TRBD1 | TRBV30 | . | CAWSARGQGWTDNSPLHF | TGTGCCTGGAGTGCAAGGGGACAGGGGTGGACGGACAATTCACCCCTCCACTTT
TRBJ1-2 | . | TRBV10-3 | . | CAIGEQGLSGYTF | TGTGCCATCGGCGAACAGGGCTTATCTGGCTACACCTTC
TRBJ1-4 | . | TRBV5-1 | . | CASSSQQLGSEKLFF | TGCGCCAGCAGCTCTCAACAGCTGGGGAGTGAAAAACTGTTTTTT
TRBJ2-5 | . | TRBV30 | . | CAWSVWGLGQETQYF | TGTGCCTGGAGTGTCTGGGGCCTAGGGCAAGAGACCCAGTACTTC
TRBJ1-1 | . | TRBV5-6 | . | CASFTINRNTEAFF | TGTGCCAGCTTTACAATAAACAGGAACACTGAAGCTTTCTTT
TRBJ1-5 | TRBD1 | TRBV3-1/TRBV3-2 | . | CASSHQQGYQHF | TGTGCCAGCAGCCATCAACAGGGGTACCAGCATTTT
TRBJ1-2 | . | TRBV7-2 | . | CASSLVFLSNYGYTF | TGTGCCAGCAGCTTAGTATTCCTTTCCAACTATGGCTACACCTTC
TRBJ1-2 | . | TRBV18 | . | CASSPETGLGYGYTF | TGTGCCAGCTCACCCGAAACAGGGTTAGGCTATGGCTACACCTTC
TRBJ2-7 | . | TRBV5-6 | . | CASSPPRDNSYEQYF | TGTGCCAGCAGCCCTCCCCGGGACAACTCCTACGAGCAGTACTTC
TRBJ2-7 | TRBD2 | TRBV28 | . | CASRGAGAYEQYF | TGTGCCAGCAGGGGAGCGGGGGCTTACGAGCAGTACTTC
TRBJ2-2 | TRBD1 | TRBV5-1 | . | CASSSWGRQGEGELFF | TGCGCCAGCAGCTCTTGGGGTAGACAGGGCGAAGGGGAGCTGTTTTTT